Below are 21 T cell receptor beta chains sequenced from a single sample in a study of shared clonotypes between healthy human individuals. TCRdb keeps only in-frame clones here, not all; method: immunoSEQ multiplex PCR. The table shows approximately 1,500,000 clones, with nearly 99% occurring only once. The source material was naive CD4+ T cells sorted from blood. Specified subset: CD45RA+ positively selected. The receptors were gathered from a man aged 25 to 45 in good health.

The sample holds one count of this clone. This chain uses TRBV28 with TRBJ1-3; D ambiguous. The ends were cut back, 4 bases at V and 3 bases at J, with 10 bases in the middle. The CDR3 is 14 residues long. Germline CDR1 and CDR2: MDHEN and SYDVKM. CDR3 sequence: CASSSQGGGNTIYF. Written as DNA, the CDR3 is TGTGCCAGCAGTTCTCAAGGCGGTGGAAACACCATATATTTT.

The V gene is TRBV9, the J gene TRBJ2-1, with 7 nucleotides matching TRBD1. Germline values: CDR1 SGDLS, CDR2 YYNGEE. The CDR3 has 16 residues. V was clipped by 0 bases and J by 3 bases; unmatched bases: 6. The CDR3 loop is CASSVGRQGRYNEQFF. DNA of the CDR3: TGTGCCAGCAGCGTAGGCCGACAGGGTCGCTACAATGAGCAGTTCTTC.

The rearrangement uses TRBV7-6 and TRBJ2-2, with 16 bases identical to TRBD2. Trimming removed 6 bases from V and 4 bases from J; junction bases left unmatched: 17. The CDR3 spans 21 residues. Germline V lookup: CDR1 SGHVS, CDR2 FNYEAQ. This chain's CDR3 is CASRLTSPGLAGGRSTGELFF. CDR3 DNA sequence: TGTGCCAGCAGACTCACCTCCCCGGGACTAGCGGGAGGGCGGAGCACCGGGGAGCTGTTTTTT.

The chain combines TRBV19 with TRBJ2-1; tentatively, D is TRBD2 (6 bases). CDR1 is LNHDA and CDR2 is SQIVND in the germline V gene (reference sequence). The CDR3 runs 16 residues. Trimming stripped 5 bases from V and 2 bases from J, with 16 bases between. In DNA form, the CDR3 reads TGTGCCAGTAGTGGCTCCCGGGACTGGACCTACAATGAGCAGTTCTTC. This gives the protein CASSGSRDWTYNEQFF.

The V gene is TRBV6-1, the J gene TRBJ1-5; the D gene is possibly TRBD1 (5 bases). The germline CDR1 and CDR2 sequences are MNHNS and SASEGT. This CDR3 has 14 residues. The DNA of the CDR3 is TGTGCAGGCTCGGGGGGTGGGAGCAATCAGCCCCAGCATTTT. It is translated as CAGSGGGSNQPQHF.

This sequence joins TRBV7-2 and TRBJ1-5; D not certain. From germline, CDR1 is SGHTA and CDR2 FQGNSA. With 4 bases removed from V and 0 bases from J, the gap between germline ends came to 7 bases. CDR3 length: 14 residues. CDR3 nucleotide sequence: TGTGCCAGCAGCTCCGTGTATAGCAATCAGCCCCAGCATTTT. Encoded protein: CASSSVYSNQPQHF.

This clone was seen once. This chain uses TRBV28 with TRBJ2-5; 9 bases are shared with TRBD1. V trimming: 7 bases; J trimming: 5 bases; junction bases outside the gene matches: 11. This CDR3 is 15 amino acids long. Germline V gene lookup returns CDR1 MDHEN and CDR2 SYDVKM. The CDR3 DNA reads TGTGCCAGCACCTTGGGTACAGGGGGCGGGGAGACCCAGTACTTC. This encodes CASTLGTGGGETQYF.

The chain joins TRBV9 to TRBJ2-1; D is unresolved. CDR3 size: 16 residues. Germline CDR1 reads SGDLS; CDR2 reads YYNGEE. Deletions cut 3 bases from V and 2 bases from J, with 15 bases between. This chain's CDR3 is CASSEGLLLAYNEQFF. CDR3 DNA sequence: TGTGCCAGCAGCGAAGGTCTCCTCCTCGCCTACAATGAGCAGTTCTTC.

CDR3 protein: CASSPQQPSLAGGNEQFF. DNA of the CDR3: TGTGCCAGCTCACCACAACAGCCGAGTCTAGCGGGGGGCAATGAGCAGTTCTTC. The V call is TRBV18, the J call TRBJ2-1; 11 bases are shared with TRBD2. Germline CDR1 and CDR2: KGHSH and LQKENI. The CDR3 loop spans 18 amino acids. J was trimmed by 6 bases and V by 1 base; bases with no gene match: 11. Together with reference TRBV18 and TRBJ2-1, the CDR3 gives the full variable domain: NAGVMQNPRHLVRRRGQEARLRCSPMKGHSHVYWYRQLPEEGLKFMVYLQKENIIDESGMPKERFSAEFPKEGPSILRIQQVVRGDSAAYFCASSPQQPSLAGGNEQFFGPGTRLTVL.

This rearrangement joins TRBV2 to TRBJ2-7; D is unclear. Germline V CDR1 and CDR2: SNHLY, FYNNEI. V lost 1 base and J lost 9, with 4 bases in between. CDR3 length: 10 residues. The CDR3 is CASSEDTQYF. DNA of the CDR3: TGTGCCAGCAGTGAAGATACGCAGTACTTC.

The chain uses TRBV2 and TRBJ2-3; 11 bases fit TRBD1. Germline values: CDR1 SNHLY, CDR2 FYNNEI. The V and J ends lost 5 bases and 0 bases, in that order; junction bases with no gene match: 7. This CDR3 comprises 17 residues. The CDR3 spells CASSFGQGAFSTDTQYF. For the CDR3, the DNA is TGTGCCAGCAGTTTTGGACAGGGGGCTTTTAGCACAGATACGCAGTATTTT.

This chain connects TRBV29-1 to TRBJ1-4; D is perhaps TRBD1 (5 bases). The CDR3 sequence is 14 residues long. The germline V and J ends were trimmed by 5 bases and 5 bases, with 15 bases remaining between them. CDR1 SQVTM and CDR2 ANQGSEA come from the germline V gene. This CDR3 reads CSVLRDGDNEKLFF. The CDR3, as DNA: TGCAGCGTTCTTAGGGATGGGGACAATGAAAAACTGTTTTTT. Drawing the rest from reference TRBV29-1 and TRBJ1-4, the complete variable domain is SAVISQKPSRDICQRGTSLTIQCQVDSQVTMMFWYRQQPGQSLTLIATANQGSEATYESGFVIDKFPISRPNLTFSTLTVSNMSPEDSSIYLCSVLRDGDNEKLFFGSGTQLSVL.

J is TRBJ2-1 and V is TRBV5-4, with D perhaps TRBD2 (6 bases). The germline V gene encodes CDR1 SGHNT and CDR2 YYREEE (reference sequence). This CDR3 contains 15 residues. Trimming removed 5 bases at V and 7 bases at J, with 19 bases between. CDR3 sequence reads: CASSLGSGGWNEQFF. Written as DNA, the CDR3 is TGTGCCAGCAGTCTCGGGAGTGGCGGTTGGAATGAGCAGTTCTTC.

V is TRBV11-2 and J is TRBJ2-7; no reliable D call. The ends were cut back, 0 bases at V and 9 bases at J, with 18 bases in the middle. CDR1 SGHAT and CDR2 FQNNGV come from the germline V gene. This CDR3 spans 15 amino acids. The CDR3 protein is CASSLDSGIPTRQYF. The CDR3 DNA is TGTGCCAGCAGCTTAGATTCTGGTATACCTACGAGGCAGTACTTC.

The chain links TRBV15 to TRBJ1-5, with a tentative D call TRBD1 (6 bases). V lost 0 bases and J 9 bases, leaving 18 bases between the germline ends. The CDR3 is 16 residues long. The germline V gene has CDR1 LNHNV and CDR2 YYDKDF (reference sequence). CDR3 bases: TGTGCCACCAGCAGAGATCCGAGGGCAGGGGTAGCGCCCCAGCATTTT. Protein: CATSRDPRAGVAPQHF.

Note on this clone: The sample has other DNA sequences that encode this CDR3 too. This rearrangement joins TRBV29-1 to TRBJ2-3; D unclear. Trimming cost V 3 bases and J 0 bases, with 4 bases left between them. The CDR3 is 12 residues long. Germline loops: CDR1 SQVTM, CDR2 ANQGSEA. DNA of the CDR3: TGCAGCGTTGAGGGCAGCACAGATACGCAGTATTTT. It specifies CSVEGSTDTQYF.

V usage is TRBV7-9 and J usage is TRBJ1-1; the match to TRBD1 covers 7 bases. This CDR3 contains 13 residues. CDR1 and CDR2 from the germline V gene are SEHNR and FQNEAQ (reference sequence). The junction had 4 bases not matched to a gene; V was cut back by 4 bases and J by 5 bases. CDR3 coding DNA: TGTGCCAGCAGCTCCACAGGGGTTACTGAAGCTTTCTTT. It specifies CASSSTGVTEAFF.

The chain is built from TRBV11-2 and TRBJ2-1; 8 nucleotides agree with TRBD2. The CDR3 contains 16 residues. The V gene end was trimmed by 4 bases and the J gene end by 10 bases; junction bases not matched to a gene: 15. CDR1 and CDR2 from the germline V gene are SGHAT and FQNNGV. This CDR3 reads CASSSRTSWGYREQFF. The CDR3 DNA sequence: TGTGCCAGCAGCTCGCGGACTAGCTGGGGATACAGGGAGCAGTTCTTC.

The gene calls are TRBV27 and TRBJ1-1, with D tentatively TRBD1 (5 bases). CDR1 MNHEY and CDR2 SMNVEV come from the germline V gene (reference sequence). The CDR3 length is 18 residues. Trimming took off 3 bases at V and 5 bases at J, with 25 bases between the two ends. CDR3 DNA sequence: TGTGCCAGCAGTTTCCGCGAAGTTCTGGCAGACGGGGGGACTGAAGCTTTCTTT. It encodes CASSFREVLADGGTEAFF.

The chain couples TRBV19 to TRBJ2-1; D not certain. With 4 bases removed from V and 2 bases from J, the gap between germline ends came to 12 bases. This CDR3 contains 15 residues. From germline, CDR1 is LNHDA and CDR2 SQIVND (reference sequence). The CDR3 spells CASSKEFGPYNEQFF. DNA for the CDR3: TGTGCCAGTAGTAAGGAGTTTGGGCCCTACAATGAGCAGTTCTTC. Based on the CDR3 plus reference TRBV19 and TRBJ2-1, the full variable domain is DGGITQSPKYLFRKEGQNVTLSCEQNLNHDAMYWYRQDPGQGLRLIYYSQIVNDFQKGDIAEGYSVSREKKESFPLTVTSAQKNPTAFYLCASSKEFGPYNEQFFGPGTRLTVL.

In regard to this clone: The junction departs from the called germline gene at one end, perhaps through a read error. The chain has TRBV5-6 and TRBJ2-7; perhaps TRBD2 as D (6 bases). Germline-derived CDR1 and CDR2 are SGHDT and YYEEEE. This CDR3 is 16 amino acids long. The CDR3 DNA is TGTGCCAGCAGTTTGGCCTCCGGGACTGCCACCTACGAGCAGTACTTC. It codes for CASSLASGTATYEQYF.